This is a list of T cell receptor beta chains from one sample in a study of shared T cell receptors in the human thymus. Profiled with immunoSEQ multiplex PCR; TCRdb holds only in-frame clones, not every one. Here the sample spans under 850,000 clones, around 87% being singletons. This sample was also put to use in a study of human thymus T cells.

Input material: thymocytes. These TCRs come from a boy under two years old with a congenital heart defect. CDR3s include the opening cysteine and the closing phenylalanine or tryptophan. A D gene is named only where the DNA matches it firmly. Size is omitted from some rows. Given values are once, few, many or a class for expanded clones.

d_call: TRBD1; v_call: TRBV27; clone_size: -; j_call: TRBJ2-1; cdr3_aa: CASSLWGQVDNEQFF; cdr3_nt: TGTGCCAGCAGTTTATGGGGACAGGTAGACAATGAGCAGTTCTTC
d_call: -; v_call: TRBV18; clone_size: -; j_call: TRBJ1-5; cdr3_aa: CASSPRVREDLPSNQPQHF; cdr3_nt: TGTGCCAGCTCACCGAGGGTAAGGGAGGACCTCCCTAGCAATCAGCCCCAGCATTTT
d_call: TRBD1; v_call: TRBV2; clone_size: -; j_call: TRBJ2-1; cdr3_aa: CASRYTSTGTYNEQFF; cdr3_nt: TGTGCCAGCAGATATACCTCGACAGGGACCTACAATGAGCAGTTCTTC
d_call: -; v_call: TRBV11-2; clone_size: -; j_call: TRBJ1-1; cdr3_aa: CASSLDRLPGGLNTEAFF; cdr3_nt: TGTGCCAGCAGCTTAGACAGATTACCAGGAGGGTTGAACACTGAAGCTTTCTTT
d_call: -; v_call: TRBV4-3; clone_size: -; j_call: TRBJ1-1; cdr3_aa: CASSQEVPPPGQTFF; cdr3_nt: TGCGCCAGCAGCCAGGAGGTCCCCCCCCCGGGACAAACTTTCTTT
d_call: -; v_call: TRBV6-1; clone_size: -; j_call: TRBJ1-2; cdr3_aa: CASSRQTANYGYTF; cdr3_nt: TGTGCCAGCAGTCGCCAGACAGCCAACTATGGCTACACCTTC
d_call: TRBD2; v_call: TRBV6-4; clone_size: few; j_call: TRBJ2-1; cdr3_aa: CASSPLAGDFNEQFF; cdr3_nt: TGTGCCAGCAGTCCACTAGCGGGCGACTTCAATGAGCAGTTCTTC
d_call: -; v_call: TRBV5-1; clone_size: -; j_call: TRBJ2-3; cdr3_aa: CASSLAGYERLTDTQYF; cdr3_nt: TGCGCCAGCAGCTTGGCCGGATACGAGCGTCTCACAGATACGCAGTATTTT
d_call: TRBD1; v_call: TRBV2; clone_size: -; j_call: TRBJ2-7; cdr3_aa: CARRAYRGDSYEQYF; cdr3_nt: TGTGCCCGAAGGGCCTACAGGGGGGACTCCTACGAGCAGTACTTC
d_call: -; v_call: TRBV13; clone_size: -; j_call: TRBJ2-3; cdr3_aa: CASSFTTGEIDGDTQYF; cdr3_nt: TGTGCCAGCAGCTTTACGACGGGAGAGATTGATGGGGATACGCAGTATTTT
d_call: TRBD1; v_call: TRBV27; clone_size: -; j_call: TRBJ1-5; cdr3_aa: CASSSGGANQPQHF; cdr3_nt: TGTGCCAGCAGTTCAGGGGGCGCGAATCAGCCCCAGCATTTT
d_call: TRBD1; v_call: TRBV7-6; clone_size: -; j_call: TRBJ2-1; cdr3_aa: CASSLVGTGAFNEQFF; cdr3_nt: TGTGCCAGCAGCTTAGTCGGGACAGGCGCATTCAATGAGCAGTTCTTC
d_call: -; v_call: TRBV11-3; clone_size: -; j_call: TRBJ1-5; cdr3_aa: CASSLDSTVHSNQPQHF; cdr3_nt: TGTGCCAGCAGCTTAGATTCGACAGTCCATAGCAATCAGCCCCAGCATTTT
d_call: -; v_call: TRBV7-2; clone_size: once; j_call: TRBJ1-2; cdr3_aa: CASSLLRGPGYTF; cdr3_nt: TGTGCCAGCAGCTTATTAAGGGGCCCTGGCTACACCTTC
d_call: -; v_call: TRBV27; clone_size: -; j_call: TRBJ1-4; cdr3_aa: CASSLGDTNEKLFF; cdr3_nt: TGTGCCAGCAGCCTAGGGGATACTAATGAAAAACTGTTTTTT
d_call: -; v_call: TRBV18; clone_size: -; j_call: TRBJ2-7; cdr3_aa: CASSPHLAREQYF; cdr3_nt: TGTGCCAGCTCACCTCACCTAGCACGCGAGCAGTACTTC
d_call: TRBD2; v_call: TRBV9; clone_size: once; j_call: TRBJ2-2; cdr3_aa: CASSAGGGVGELFF; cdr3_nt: TGTGCCAGCAGCGCCGGCGGGGGGGTCGGGGAGCTGTTTTTT
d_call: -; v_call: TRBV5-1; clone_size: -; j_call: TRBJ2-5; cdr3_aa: CASSLVLEQETQYF; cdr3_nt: TGCGCCAGCAGCTTGGTGCTAGAGCAAGAGACCCAGTACTTC
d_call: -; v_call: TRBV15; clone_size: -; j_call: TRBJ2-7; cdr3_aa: CATSKSSYEQYF; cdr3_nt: TGTGCCACCAGCAAGAGTTCCTACGAGCAGTACTTC
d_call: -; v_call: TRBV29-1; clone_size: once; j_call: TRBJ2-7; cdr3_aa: CSVEEGRGGEQYF; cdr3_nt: TGCAGCGTTGAAGAGGGCAGGGGTGGCGAGCAGTACTTC
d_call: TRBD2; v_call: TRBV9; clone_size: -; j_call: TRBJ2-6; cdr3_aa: CASSVGRWQVGEGYSGANVLTF; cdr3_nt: TGTGCCAGCAGCGTAGGACGGTGGCAGGTGGGGGAGGGTTACTCTGGGGCCAACGTCCTGACTTTC
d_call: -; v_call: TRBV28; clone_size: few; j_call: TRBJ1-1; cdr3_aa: CASSLRRGWDTEAFF; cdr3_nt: TGTGCCAGCAGCCTCCGACGCGGTTGGGACACTGAAGCTTTCTTT
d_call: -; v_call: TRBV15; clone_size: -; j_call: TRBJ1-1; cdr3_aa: CATSRDSGGSTEAFF; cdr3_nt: TGTGCCACCAGCAGAGATAGCGGGGGGAGCACTGAAGCTTTCTTT
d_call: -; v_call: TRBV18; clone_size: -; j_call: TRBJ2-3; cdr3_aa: CASSPEQRADTQYF; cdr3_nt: TGTGCCAGCTCACCAGAGCAGCGGGCAGATACGCAGTATTTT
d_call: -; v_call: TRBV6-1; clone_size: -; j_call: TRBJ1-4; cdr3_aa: CASSESDEKLFF; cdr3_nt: TGTGCCAGCAGTGAGTCAGATGAAAAACTGTTTTTT
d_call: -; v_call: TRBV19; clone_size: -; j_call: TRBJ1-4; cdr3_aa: CASTPSTGEKLFF; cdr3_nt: TGTGCCAGTACACCCTCAACGGGTGAAAAACTGTTTTTT
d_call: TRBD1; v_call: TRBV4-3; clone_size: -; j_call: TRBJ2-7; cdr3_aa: CASSQKLSDRDWSSYEQYF; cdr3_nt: TGCGCCAGCAGCCAAAAGCTTTCTGACAGGGATTGGAGCTCCTACGAGCAGTACTTC
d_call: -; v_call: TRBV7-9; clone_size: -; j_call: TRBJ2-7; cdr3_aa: CASSFVEDEQYF; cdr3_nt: TGTGCCAGCAGCTTTGTAGAGGACGAGCAGTACTTC
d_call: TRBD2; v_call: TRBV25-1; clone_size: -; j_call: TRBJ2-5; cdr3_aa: CASSEWASGRAKEETQYF; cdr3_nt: TGTGCCAGCAGTGAATGGGCTAGCGGGAGGGCAAAGGAGGAGACCCAGTACTTC
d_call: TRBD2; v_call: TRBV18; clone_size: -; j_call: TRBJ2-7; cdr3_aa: CASSPPSGRTYEQYF; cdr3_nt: TGTGCCAGCTCACCACCTAGCGGGAGAACCTACGAGCAGTACTTC
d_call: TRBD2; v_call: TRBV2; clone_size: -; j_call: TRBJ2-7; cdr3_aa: CASSERLAGGPGEQYF; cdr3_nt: TGTGCCAGCAGTGAACGACTAGCGGGAGGGCCGGGAGAGCAGTACTTC
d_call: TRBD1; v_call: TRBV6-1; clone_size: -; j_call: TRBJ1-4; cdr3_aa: CASSDGDSNEKLFF; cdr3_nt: TGTGCCAGCAGCGATGGGGACAGTAATGAAAAACTGTTTTTT
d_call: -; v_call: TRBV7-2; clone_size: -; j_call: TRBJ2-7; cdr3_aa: CASSLEGQLTPLYEQYF; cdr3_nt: TGTGCCAGCAGCTTAGAGGGACAATTAACCCCCCTCTACGAGCAGTACTTC
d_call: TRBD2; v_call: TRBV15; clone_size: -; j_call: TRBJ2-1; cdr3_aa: CATSRDGREQFDNEQFF; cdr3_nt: TGTGCCACCAGCAGAGATGGGCGGGAGCAATTTGACAATGAGCAGTTCTTC
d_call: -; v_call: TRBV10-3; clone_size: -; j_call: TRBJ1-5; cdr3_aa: CAISDPEGQKYQPQHF; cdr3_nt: TGTGCCATCAGTGACCCGGAGGGTCAGAAGTATCAGCCCCAGCATTTT
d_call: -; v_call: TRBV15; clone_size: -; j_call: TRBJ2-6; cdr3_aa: CATSKGGGANFLTF; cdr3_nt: TGTGCCACCAGCAAGGGCGGTGGGGCCAACTTCCTGACTTTC
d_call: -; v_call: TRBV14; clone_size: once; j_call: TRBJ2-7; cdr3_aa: CASSPTGGGYSYEQYF; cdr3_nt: TGTGCCAGCAGCCCGACGGGAGGGGGCTACTCCTACGAGCAGTACTTC
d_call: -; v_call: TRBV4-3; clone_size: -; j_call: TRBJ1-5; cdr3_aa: CASSQDWGLNNQPQHF; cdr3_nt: TGCGCCAGCAGCCAAGACTGGGGGCTTAACAATCAGCCCCAGCATTTT
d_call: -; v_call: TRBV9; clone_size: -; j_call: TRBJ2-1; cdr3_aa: CASSPEAEIYNEQFF; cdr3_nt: TGTGCCAGCAGCCCTGAAGCGGAAATTTACAATGAGCAGTTCTTC
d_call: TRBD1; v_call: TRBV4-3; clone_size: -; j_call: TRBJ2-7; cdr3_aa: CASSQEFEGSGTEHYEQYF; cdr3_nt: TGCGCCAGCAGCCAAGAATTTGAGGGTTCGGGGACAGAGCACTACGAGCAGTACTTC
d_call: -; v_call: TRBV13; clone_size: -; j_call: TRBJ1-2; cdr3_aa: CASSLVKTPNYGYTF; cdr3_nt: TGTGCCAGCAGCTTAGTTAAGACACCTAACTATGGCTACACCTTC
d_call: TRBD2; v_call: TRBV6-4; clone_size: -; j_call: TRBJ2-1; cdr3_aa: CASSGVAGLDEQFF; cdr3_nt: TGTGCCAGCAGTGGGGTAGCGGGTTTGGATGAGCAGTTCTTC
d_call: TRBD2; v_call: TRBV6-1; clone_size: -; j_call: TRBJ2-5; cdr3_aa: CASSEVTSGIWRGTQYF; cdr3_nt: TGTGCCAGCAGTGAAGTCACTAGCGGGATCTGGCGGGGGACCCAGTACTTC
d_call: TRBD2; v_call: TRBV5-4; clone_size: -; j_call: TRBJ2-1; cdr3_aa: CASSKGPQPGLAGHNEQFF; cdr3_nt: TGTGCCAGCAGCAAGGGTCCTCAGCCTGGACTAGCGGGACACAATGAGCAGTTCTTC
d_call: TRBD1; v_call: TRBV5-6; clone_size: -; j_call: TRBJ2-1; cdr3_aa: CASSPKTIEDRGRRDEQFF; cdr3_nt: TGTGCCAGCAGCCCGAAGACCATCGAGGACAGGGGGCGTAGAGATGAGCAGTTCTTC
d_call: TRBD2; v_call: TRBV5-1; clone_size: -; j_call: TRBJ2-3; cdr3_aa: CASRGYGRAGDTQYF; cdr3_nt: TGCGCCAGCAGAGGGTACGGGAGGGCCGGAGATACGCAGTATTTT
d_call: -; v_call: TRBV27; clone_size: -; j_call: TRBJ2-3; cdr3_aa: CASSSFTDTQYF; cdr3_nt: TGTGCCAGCAGTTCCTTCACAGATACGCAGTATTTT
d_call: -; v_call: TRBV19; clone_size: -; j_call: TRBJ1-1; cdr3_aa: CASSNSQNTEAFF; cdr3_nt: TGTGCCAGTAGTAACAGCCAGAACACTGAAGCTTTCTTT
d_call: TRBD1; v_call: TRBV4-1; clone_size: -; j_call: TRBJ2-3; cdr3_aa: CASSQVTGTGGKDTQYF; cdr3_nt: TGCGCCAGCAGCCAGGTGACCGGGACAGGGGGCAAAGATACGCAGTATTTT
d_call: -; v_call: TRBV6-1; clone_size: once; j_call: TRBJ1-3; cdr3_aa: CATGRGSGNTIYF; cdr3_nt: TGTGCCACCGGAAGAGGCTCTGGAAACACCATATATTTT
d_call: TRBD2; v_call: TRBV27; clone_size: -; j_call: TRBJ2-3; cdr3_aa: CASSPAGGTDTQYF; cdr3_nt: TGTGCCAGCAGCCCCGCGGGGGGCACAGATACGCAGTATTTT
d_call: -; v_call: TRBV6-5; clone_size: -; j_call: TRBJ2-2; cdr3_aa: CASSWRRYTGELFF; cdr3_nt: TGTGCCAGCAGTTGGAGAAGGTACACCGGGGAGCTGTTTTTT
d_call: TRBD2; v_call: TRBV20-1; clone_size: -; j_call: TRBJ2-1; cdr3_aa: CSAPSGGEQFF; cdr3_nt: TGCAGTGCTCCTAGCGGGGGTGAGCAGTTCTTC
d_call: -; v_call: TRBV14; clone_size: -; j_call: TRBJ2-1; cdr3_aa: CASSQDRDRGSSGSYNEQFF; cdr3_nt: TGTGCCAGCAGCCAAGATCGGGACAGGGGCTCTAGCGGGAGTTACAATGAGCAGTTCTTC